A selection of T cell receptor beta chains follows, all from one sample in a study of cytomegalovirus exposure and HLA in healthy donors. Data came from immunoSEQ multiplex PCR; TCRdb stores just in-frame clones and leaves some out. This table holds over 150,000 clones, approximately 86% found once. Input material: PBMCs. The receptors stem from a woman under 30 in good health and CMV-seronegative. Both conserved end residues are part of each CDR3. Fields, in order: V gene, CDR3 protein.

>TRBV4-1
CASSQDFYGQPGGPQHF
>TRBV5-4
CASSSGTTATNEKLFF
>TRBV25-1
CASSEKGGTSYNEQFF
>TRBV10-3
CAISESPGYEQYF
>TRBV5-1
CASSLQGPPYNEQFF
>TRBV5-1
CASSAKSGETQYF
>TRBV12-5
CASALSGVNTGELFF
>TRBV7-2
CASSHTSPSYEQYF
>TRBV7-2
CASSVNRGQYF
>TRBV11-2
CASSVGQGAVGYEQYF
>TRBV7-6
CASSAAGTPLHF
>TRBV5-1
CASSSTSGAMSSYNEQFF
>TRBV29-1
CSVEWPEAFF
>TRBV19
CASSGRTGLELYGYTF
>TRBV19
CASSLSAGGFHEQFF
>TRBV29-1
CSVEDQGQGTNYGYTF
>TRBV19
CASSALGTDYGYTF
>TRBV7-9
CASTQGGAAYNEQFF
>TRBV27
CASGRGNQPQHF
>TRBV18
CASSPDYSGGTEAFF
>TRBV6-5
CASQQNSGNTIYF
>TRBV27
CASTPPGIPYEQYF
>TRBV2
CASSESARGEQYF
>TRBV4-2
CASSQDRAGGTYEQYF
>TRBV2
CASMGTLLQGYNTEAFF
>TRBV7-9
CASSSTDSGYGYTF
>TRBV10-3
CAISAQGDQPQHF